This T cell receptor (beta chain) was captured by sequencing in a study of blood T cell repertoires in COVID-19 (dated by TCRdb to 2019 to 2021). About the study as a whole: The collaborator samples originated in the United States, Italy and Spain and spanned the acute and convalescent phases of COVID-19. Where available, HLA class I and class II types were taken from metadata supplied by the sample provider and were not determined by assay-based typing. The repertoires were made available in a free public database intended to serve as a resource for research on the immune response to SARS-CoV-2. Deeply sampled blood TCRbeta repertoires from subjects exposed to, actively infected with, or recovered from COVID-19 were included in the dataset. Nearly every sample came with metadata listing a de-identified subject ID, COVID-19 status, age in years and sex. The prospective study material was composed of cDNA or gDNA derived from T cells, B-cell-depleted T cells, or PBMCs. The samples were drawn from the first 160 participants of the ongoing ImmuneRACE study and from 950 to 1,500 subjects provided by 6 global collaborators. What the work shows at the level of the full study, not this receptor alone: How much clinical and demographic metadata was included differed by source and by participant, and the metadata was provided uncurated.

CDR1 and CDR2 (SEHNR, FQNEAQ) derive from the germline V gene (reference sequence). Including cysteine and phenylalanine, the CDR3 has 14 amino acids. Only CDR3 DNA is held: 42 bases, read in frame from base 1. V is cut by 4 bases and J by 1 base, and the space between the germline ends is 10 bases. Participants in the prospective study were aged roughly 18 to 90 years, lived in some 24 United States geographic areas, and enrolled through a virtual design. To assign participants to cohorts, the prospective study relied on clinical history that participants themselves reported in a screening survey and a study questionnaire. For ImmuneRACE Cohort 3, a participant was defined as recovered based on two consecutive negative NP/OP PCR tests, clearance by a healthcare professional, or resolution of symptoms. In the prospective study, mobile phlebotomists collected whole blood, serum and a nasopharyngeal or oropharyngeal swab from each participant. Participants in the prospective study had the option to provide additional blood draws and questionnaires over an approximately 2-month period. Before DNA extraction, blood samples from the prospective study were shipped at room temperature or frozen.

TCRbeta CDR3 regions were amplified from genomic DNA by means of the immunoSEQ Assay, a bias-controlled multiplex PCR. The authors' analysis ran thus. Within the assay, amplification of reference gene primers was used to estimate how many nucleated cells each sample contained. Sequence reads were collapsed and filtered to measure the absolute abundance of every unique TCRbeta CDR3 rearrangement. For each sample, productive Simpson clonality was calculated as the square root of Simpson's diversity index over productive rearrangements. The table was pulled from immuneACCESS by TCRdb, which kept in-frame rearrangements only. Such tables lose some clones; where checked, under half of the loss comes from unresolved V genes, and the rest has no known cause. The V and J calls and the clone size are those of that table, but D and trimming were determined from the DNA. In this sample the table shows roughly 500,000 clones, 75% to 90% of which occur a single time. 7% to 10% of the sample is in the top ten clones.

This clone was picked up a small number of times. This receptor's antigen is unknown. The input lacks base qualities; no much larger clone sits a single base away. This receptor was identified in a woman aged 60-75 years who had recovered from COVID-19. This chain joins TRBV7-9 to TRBJ1-1; the best D guess is TRBD1, with 6 bases matching. The material sequenced was PBMCs or T cells enriched from blood (not recorded which). The CDR3 amino acid sequence is: CASSSDSRNTEAFF. The DNA reads as follows: TGTGCCAGCAGCTCGGACAGCCGGAACACTGAAGCTTTCTTT.